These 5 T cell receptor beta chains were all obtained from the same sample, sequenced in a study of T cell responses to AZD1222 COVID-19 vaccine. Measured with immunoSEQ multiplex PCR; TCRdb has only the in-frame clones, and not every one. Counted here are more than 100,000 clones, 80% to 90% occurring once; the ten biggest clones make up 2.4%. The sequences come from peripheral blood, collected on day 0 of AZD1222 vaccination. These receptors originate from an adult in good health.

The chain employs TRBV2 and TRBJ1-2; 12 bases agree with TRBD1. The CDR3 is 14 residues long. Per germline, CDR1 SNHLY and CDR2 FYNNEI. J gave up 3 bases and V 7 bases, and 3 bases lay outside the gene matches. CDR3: CASKWDRGHYGYTF. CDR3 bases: TGTGCCAGCAAATGGGACAGGGGGCACTATGGCTACACCTTC.

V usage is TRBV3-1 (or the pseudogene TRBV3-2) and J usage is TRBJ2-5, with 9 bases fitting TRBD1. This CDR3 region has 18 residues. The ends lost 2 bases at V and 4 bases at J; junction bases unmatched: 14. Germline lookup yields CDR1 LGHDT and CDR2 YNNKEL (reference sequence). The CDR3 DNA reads TGTGCCAGCAGCCAATTCCGGGACAGGGTCGGGCGCGGAGAGACCCAGTACTTC. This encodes CASSQFRDRVGRGETQYF.

CDR3 residues: CASSQEGSLSYEQYF. The CDR3 DNA reads TGTGCCAGCAGCCAAGAGGGCTCGCTCTCCTACGAGCAGTACTTC. The rearrangement links TRBV4-2 to TRBJ2-7; D unclear. The CDR3 contains 15 residues. The germline gives CDR1 LGHNA, CDR2 YNFKEQ. V was clipped by 0 bases and J by 0 bases, with 9 bases between them.

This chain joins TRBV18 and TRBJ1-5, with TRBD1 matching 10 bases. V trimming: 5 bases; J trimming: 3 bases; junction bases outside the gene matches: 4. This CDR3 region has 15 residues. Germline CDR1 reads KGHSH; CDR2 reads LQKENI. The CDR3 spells CASSLGQGPNQPQHF. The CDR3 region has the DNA TGTGCCAGCTCATTGGGACAGGGGCCCAATCAGCCCCAGCATTTT. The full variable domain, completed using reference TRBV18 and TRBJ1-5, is NAGVMQNPRHLVRRRGQEARLRCSPMKGHSHVYWYRQLPEEGLKFMVYLQKENIIDESGMPKERFSAEFPKEGPSILRIQQVVRGDSAAYFCASSLGQGPNQPQHFGDGTRLSIL.

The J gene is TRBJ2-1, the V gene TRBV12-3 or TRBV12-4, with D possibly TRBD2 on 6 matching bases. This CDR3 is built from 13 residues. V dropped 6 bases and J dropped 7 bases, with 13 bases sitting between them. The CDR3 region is CASSRGIPNEQFF. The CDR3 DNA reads TGTGCCAGCAGCCGGGGGATCCCGAATGAGCAGTTCTTC.